These 16 T cell receptor beta chains came from one sample sequenced in a study of cytomegalovirus exposure and HLA in healthy donors. Use of 60 Vbeta and 13 Jbeta primers characterized the PCR. Only in-frame clones appear in the TCRdb table, and some are missing; sequencing was by immunoSEQ multiplex PCR. This sample yields around 130,000 clones, of which around 74% are seen a single time; less than 4% belongs to the top ten. The sample taken for sequencing was PBMCs. Source of these receptors: a young man in good health and CMV-seronegative.

Only a few counts were recorded for this clone. CDR3 DNA sequence: TGTGCCTGGAGAGGGGCCAATTCACCCCTCCACTTT. It specifies CAWRGANSPLHF. The chain employs TRBV30 and TRBJ1-6; TRBD1 might be the D (5 bases). The CDR3 has 12 residues. The germline V gene has CDR1 GTSNPN and CDR2 SVGIG (reference sequence). V was pared by 3 bases and J by 7 bases, with 7 bases between.

A single count supports this clone. Here the CDR3 reads CASSLARNTEAFF. The CDR3 DNA reads as TGTGCCAGCAGCTTAGCCCGTAACACTGAAGCTTTCTTT. The chain combines TRBV11-2 with TRBJ1-1; no reliable D call. This CDR3 contains 13 residues. CDR1 is SGHAT and CDR2 is FQNNGV in the germline V gene. Trimming took off 1 base at V and 2 bases at J, with 5 bases between the two ends.

This clone occurred once. The chain uses TRBV27 and TRBJ1-2; 10 positions agree with TRBD1. Germline CDR1 and CDR2: MNHEY and SMNVEV (reference sequence). The CDR3 is 17 residues long. Trimming removed 2 bases from V and 8 bases from J; junction bases left unmatched: 14. The CDR3 bases are TGTGCCAGCAGTTTAAGGGGACAGGGGCGACCCCGCCAGGGCTACACCTTC. This sequence encodes CASSLRGQGRPRQGYTF.

CDR3 coding DNA: TGTGCCATCAGTGGAGGCGTGCGGGAGGGGGGAGATACGCAGTATTTT. Translated, it gives CAISGGVREGGDTQYF. The V gene is TRBV10-3, the J gene TRBJ2-3; 9 nucleotides align to TRBD2. Trimming took 4 bases from V and 5 from J; bases not matched to a gene: 10. The CDR3 contains 16 residues. CDR1 is ENHRY, CDR2 SYGVKD, per germline.

The DNA of the CDR3 is TGTGCCAGCAGTTTCCTAGCGGGAGCCCGTTACGGGGAGCTGTTTTTT. Its protein is CASSFLAGARYGELFF. This chain uses TRBV27 with TRBJ2-2; 10 nucleotides align to TRBD2. V was pared by 3 bases and J by 7 bases, with 8 bases of the junction left unmatched. Germline values: CDR1 MNHEY, CDR2 SMNVEV (reference sequence). The CDR3 runs to 16 residues.

The V and J genes are TRBV28 and TRBJ2-6; D is possibly TRBD2 (5 bases). This CDR3 is built from 20 residues. The germline V gene encodes CDR1 MDHEN and CDR2 SYDVKM. V lost 7 bases and J lost 0, with 25 bases in between. CDR3 bases: TGTGCCAGCACCATAGGCGGGCAGCCCCAGGTAAGCTCTGGGGCCAACGTCCTGACTTTC. Translated, it gives CASTIGGQPQVSSGANVLTF.

The chain carries TRBV6-5 and TRBJ1-3; TRBD1 aligns across 7 bases. The CDR3 covers 14 residues. Trimming removed 0 bases from V and 6 bases from J; junction bases left unmatched: 2. CDR1 is MNHEY and CDR2 is SVGAGI in the germline V gene. The CDR3 region has the DNA TGTGCCAGCAGTTACTCAGGGACAGAAAACACCATATATTTT. Translation: CASSYSGTENTIYF.

V gene TRBV4-3 combines with J gene TRBJ2-7; the match to TRBD2 covers 12 bases. This CDR3 is 15 amino acids long. J was trimmed by 6 bases and V by 1 base; bases with no gene match: 4. The germline CDR1 and CDR2 sequences are LGHNA and YSLEER. CDR3 coding DNA: TGCGCCAGCAGCCAAGTTTCTAGCGGGAGGGGCGAGCAGTACTTC. Protein sequence: CASSQVSSGRGEQYF.

The chain employs TRBV6-6 and TRBJ1-6, with D possibly matching TRBD1 (5 bases). With 6 bases removed from V and 10 bases from J, the gap between germline ends came to 16 bases. This CDR3 is 14 amino acids long. Germline V gene lookup returns CDR1 MNHNY and CDR2 SVGAGI (reference sequence). CDR3 DNA sequence: TGTGCCAGCAGCGCAATTTGGGCAGGGTCACCCCTCCACTTT. It codes for CASSAIWAGSPLHF.

This chain uses TRBV7-9 with TRBJ2-3; possible D gene TRBD2, 7 bases. V dropped 1 base and J dropped 6 bases, with 20 bases sitting between them. This CDR3 contains 17 residues. Looked up from germline, CDR1 is SEHNR and CDR2 is FQNEAQ (reference sequence). CDR3 in amino acids: CASSLDLGGGPEDTQYF. The CDR3 DNA reads TGTGCCAGCAGCTTAGACCTGGGAGGGGGTCCCGAGGATACGCAGTATTTT.

This chain links TRBV4-2 with TRBJ2-1; 10 bases are shared with TRBD2. Germline CDR1 is LGHNA and CDR2 is YNFKEQ. V shed 1 base and J 0 bases; nucleotides not matched to a gene: 6. The CDR3 is 18 residues long. The CDR3 DNA follows: TGTGCCAGCAGCCAAGGGTCCCTAGCGGGGGTCTCCTACAATGAGCAGTTCTTC. Translation gives CASSQGSLAGVSYNEQFF.

The chain carries TRBV7-3 and TRBJ2-1; TRBD1 aligns across 10 bases. The CDR3 contains 13 residues. Trimming at V came to 5 bases and at J to 7 bases, leaving 2 bases not matched to a gene. Germline assignment: CDR1 SGHTA and CDR2 FQGTGA. CDR3 bases: TGTGCCAGCAGCGTGGGACAGGGGAATGAGCAGTTCTTC. Translated, it gives CASSVGQGNEQFF.

The sample holds a few counts of this clone. The chain is built from TRBV6-6 and TRBJ1-1, with D possibly TRBD1 on 5 matching bases. The germline V and J ends were trimmed by 5 bases and 8 bases, with 15 bases remaining between them. CDR1 and CDR2 (germline): MNHNY, SVGAGI (reference sequence). This CDR3 is built from 13 residues. The CDR3 spells CASSPPGGNEAFF. In nucleotides, the CDR3 is TGTGCCAGCAGTCCCCCCGGGGGAAACGAAGCTTTCTTT.

The rearrangement joins TRBV30 to TRBJ2-1; D is uncertain. Germline V gene data show CDR1 as GTSNPN and CDR2 as SVGIG (reference sequence). The CDR3 spans 12 residues. Trimming took 8 bases from V and 3 from J, leaving 11 bases between them. The CDR3 region is CASVQGYNEQFF. The CDR3 DNA reads TGTGCCAGCGTCCAAGGCTACAATGAGCAGTTCTTC.

The rearrangement joins TRBV5-1 to TRBJ2-1; the D gene is possibly TRBD1 (5 bases). This CDR3 has 16 amino acids. Germline V lookup: CDR1 SGHRS, CDR2 YFSETQ. The ends were cut back, 0 bases at V and 2 bases at J, with 12 bases in the middle. The CDR3 DNA follows: TGCGCCAGCAGCTTGGACTCAGGACACGCCTACAATGAGCAGTTCTTC. Amino acid sequence: CASSLDSGHAYNEQFF.

This chain joins TRBV14 and TRBJ2-7, with D possibly matching TRBD2 (6 bases). CDR3 length: 15 residues. Germline assignment: CDR1 SGHDN and CDR2 FVKESK. Trimming cost V 1 base and J 2 bases, with 12 bases left between them. CDR3 residues: CASSQGSGLAYEQYF. The CDR3 DNA reads as TGTGCCAGCAGCCAAGGTAGCGGCTTAGCCTACGAGCAGTACTTC.